This TCR beta chain was retrieved from a study of shared clonotypes between healthy human individuals. Study-wide background: The plates for each donor numbered three CD4 naive, three CD4 memory, two CD8 naive and one CD8 memory. Study-level results: A limitation of the genetic and exposure-history diversity represented arose from few donors. Generally, estimated richness proved larger in naive subsets than it did in memory subsets.

On this clone itself: What it recognizes is unknown.

The ends were cut back, 0 bases at V and 4 bases at J, with 8 bases in the middle. The germline V gene has CDR1 MGHRA and CDR2 YSYEKL. The CDR3 runs to 14 residues. Only CD45RO-negative cells positively selected for CCR7 counted as naive CD8 cells, so terminally differentiated effector memory CD45RA+ cells were excluded. The donors, healthy adults who were HIV-negative, had experienced no recent acute infections or vaccinations. Sequenced by immunoSEQ multiplex PCR; TCRdb stores in-frame clones only, minus some. The table shows millions of clones, with roughly 94% occurring only once. The J gene is TRBJ2-3, the V gene TRBV4-1; D remains ambiguous. The origin of this receptor is a man aged 18 to 30 in good health. Input material: naive CD8+ T cells sorted from blood. The CDR3 reads CASSQEAIADTQYF. The CDR3 DNA follows: TGCGCCAGCAGCCAAGAGGCTATTGCAGATACGCAGTATTTT.